This paragraph covers one T cell receptor beta chain sequence. As yet, its antigen is unknown. These data originate in a study of T cell repertoires in cytomegalovirus infection. TCRdb passed the reads through MiXCR, listing each CDR3 protein once. The profile shows about 770,000 distinct CDR3 sequences, about 27% of them singletons. Trimming took off 1 base at V and 4 bases at J, with 14 bases between the two ends. The CDR3 consists of 15 residues. From germline, CDR1 is LGHNA and CDR2 YNFKEQ. This receptor was taken from a human donor in good health (CMV status not recorded). Some clones in this sample may be carry-over from other donors' samples. The chain links TRBV4-2 to TRBJ2-7, with D possibly TRBD1 on 6 matching bases. Material: cultured CD8+ T cells from PBMCs, obtained from culture after CMV antigen stimulation. The CDR3 DNA reads TGTGCCAGCAGCCAAGTTCCAGGGGTGGCTTACGAGCAGTACTTC. Translating gives CASSQVPGVAYEQYF.